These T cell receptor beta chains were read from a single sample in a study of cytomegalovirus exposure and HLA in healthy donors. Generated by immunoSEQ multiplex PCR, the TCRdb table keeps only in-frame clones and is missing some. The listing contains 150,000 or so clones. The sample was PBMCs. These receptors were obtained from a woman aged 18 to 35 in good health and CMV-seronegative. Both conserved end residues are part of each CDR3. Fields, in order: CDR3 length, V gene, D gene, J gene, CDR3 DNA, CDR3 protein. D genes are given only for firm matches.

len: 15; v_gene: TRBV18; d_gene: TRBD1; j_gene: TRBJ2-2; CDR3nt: TGTGCCAGCTCACCTCAGGGACAGGGATACGGGGAGCTGTTTTTT; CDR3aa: CASSPQGQGYGELFF
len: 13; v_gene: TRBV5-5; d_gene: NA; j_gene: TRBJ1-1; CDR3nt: TGTGCCAGCAGCTTGCTACAGGATGATTATGCTTTCTTT; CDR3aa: CASSLLQDDYAFF
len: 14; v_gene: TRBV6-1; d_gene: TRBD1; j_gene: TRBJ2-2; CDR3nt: TGTGCCAGCAGTGGCCAGGGGGCGGTTGGGGAGCTGTTTTTT; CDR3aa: CASSGQGAVGELFF
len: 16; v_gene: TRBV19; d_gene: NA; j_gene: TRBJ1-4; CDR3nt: TGTGCCAGTAGTATATATATCAGGACAACTAATGAAAAACTGTTTTTT; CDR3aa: CASSIYIRTTNEKLFF
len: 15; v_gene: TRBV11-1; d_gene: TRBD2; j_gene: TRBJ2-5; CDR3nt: TGTGCCAGCAGCTTAGAGAGCGGGAGGCCGGAGACCCAGTACTTC; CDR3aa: CASSLESGRPETQYF
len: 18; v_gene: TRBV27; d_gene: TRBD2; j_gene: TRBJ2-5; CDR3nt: TGTGCCAGCAGTTTATCAGGACCTAGCGGGAGAGTGGGAGAGACCCAGTACTTC; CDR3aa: CASSLSGPSGRVGETQYF
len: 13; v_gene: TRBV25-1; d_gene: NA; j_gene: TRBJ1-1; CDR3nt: TGTGCCAGCAGTGAAGGACATGTCGTTGAAGCTTTCTTT; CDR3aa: CASSEGHVVEAFF
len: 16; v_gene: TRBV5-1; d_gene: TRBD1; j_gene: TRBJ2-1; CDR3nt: TGCGCCAGCAGCCCCCGGACAGGGATCGACGGCAATGAGCAGTTCTTC; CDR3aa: CASSPRTGIDGNEQFF
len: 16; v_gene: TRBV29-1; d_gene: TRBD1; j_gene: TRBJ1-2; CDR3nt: TGCAGCGTGGGCTCCCGGACAGGGGGCTATAACTATGGCTACACCTTC; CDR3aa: CSVGSRTGGYNYGYTF
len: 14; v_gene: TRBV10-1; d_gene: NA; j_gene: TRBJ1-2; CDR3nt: TGCGCCAGCAGTGAGTCTGGCATCCCCTATGGCTACACCTTC; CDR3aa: CASSESGIPYGYTF
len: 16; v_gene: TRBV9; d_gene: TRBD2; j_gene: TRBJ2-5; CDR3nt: TGTGCCAGCAGCGTAGGTTCGGGGGGAGGTCAAGAGACCCAGTACTTC; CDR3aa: CASSVGSGGGQETQYF
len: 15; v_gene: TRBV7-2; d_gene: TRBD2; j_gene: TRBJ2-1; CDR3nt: TGTGCCAGCAGCTTACTAGCGGGCGTCTACAATGAGCAGTTCTTC; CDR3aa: CASSLLAGVYNEQFF
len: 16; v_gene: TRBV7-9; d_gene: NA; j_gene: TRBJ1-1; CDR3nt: TGTGCCAGCAGCTTAGATCGAGGCCCTCGCGCGGGTGAAGCTTTCTTT; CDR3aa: CASSLDRGPRAGEAFF
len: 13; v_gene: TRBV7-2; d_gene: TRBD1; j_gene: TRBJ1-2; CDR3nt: TGTGCCAGCAGCCCAGACAGGGGCCGGGGCTACACCTTC; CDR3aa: CASSPDRGRGYTF
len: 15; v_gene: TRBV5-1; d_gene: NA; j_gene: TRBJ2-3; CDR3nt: TGCGCCAGCAGCACAGGACCGAAGGGCACAGATACGCAGTATTTT; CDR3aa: CASSTGPKGTDTQYF
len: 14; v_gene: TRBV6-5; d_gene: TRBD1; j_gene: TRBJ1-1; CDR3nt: TGTGCCAGCAGACAGGGGATGAAGAACACTGAAGCTTTCTTT; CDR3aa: CASRQGMKNTEAFF